This TCR beta chain comes out of a study of blood T cell repertoires in COVID-19. The CDR3 is made up of 15 amino acids. V was shortened by 1 base and J by 4 bases, with 14 bases between the two germline ends. Germline values: CDR1 SGHDT, CDR2 YYEEEE. This clone has a handful of counts. Sequencing used immunoSEQ multiplex PCR; TCRdb keeps in-frame clones, though not all of them. The data contain fewer than 350,000 clones, around 86% of them singletons. The V and J genes are TRBV5-6 and TRBJ1-2; maybe TRBD1 (5 bases). The TCR comes from a woman aged 60 to 75 with active or convalescent COVID-19. Sequencing was done on a sample of peripheral blood. CDR3 loop: CASSLRAGIRYGYTF. In nucleotides, the CDR3 is TGTGCCAGCAGCTTGCGGGCAGGGATACGCTATGGCTACACCTTC. Full variable domain (outside the CDR3, taken from reference TRBV5-6 and TRBJ1-2): DAGVTQSPTHLIKTRGQQVTLRCSPKSGHDTVSWYQQALGQGPQFIFQYYEEEERQRGNFPDRFSGHQFPNYSSELNVNALLLGDSALYLCASSLRAGIRYGYTFGSGTRLTVV.